This T cell receptor beta chain emerged from a study of tumor-infiltrating lymphocytes in primary liver carcinoma. About the research overall: Stage T1-T3 N0M0 tumors spanned roughly 4.2 to 10 cm.

Using a constant-region primer together with ProtoScript II reverse transcriptase, TCR beta cDNA was made from roughly 520 ng of total RNA. A slightly modified ARM-PCR protocol with three nested multiplex PCR rounds produced these TCR beta libraries. Rounds one and two of PCR, each of 10 cycles, were primed with TRBV1-TRBV30 forward primers and a C-beta reverse primer. TCRdb itself ran the multiplex PCR reads through MiXCR, one entry per CDR3 protein. Counted here are approximately 92,000 distinct CDR3 sequences, around 63% occurring once; the ten biggest clones make up more than 8%. The CDR3 contains 16 residues. From about 19-30 mg of unsorted bulk tissue, DNA and RNA were co-extracted together.

The chain carries TRBV1 and TRBJ2-5; TRBD2 is the table's D call and was not checked against the DNA. TRBV1 is a known pseudogene. Sequenced sample: liver tumor tissue from sampling region 5. Subset described: tumor region T5, tumor centre. The source of this sequence is a woman aged 55-70 years with primary liver carcinoma and hepatitis B virus infection. CDR3 region: CTSSQGWASHGETLYF. CDR3 nucleotide sequence: TGCACCAGCAGCCAAGGGTGGGCTAGCCATGGAGAGACCCTGTACTTC.